Listed below are T cell receptor beta chains from one sample, sequenced in a study of identical twins. TCRdb redid the calling of the 5' RACE reads with MiXCR, one entry per CDR3 protein. The profile shows 690,000 or so distinct CDR3 sequences, 5.5% to 6.5% of them singletons. Sequenced input: naive T cells sorted from blood. The source of these receptors is a man aged 18 to 30 in good health. Both conserved end residues are part of each CDR3. The D gene is left open where the match is weak. Clone size is shown for a subset of rows, as once, few, many or a class of expanded clone.

size,D,J,V,CDR3,DNA
many,TRBD2,TRBJ2-3,TRBV4-2,CASGVASGGVADTQYF,TGTGCCAGCGGGGTGGCTAGCGGAGGCGTCGCAGATACGCAGTATTTT
.,.,TRBJ2-6,TRBV12-3/TRBV12-4,CASKGPGYGANVLTF,TGTGCCAGCAAGGGACCTGGCTATGGGGCCAACGTCCTGACTTTC
many,.,TRBJ2-1,TRBV10-2,CASSEITSMFGEQFF,TGCGCCAGCAGTGAGATTACTAGCATGTTCGGTGAGCAGTTCTTC
.,.,TRBJ2-1,TRBV24-1,CATSGLRGEQFF,TGTGCCACCAGTGGACTTAGAGGTGAGCAGTTCTTC
few,.,TRBJ2-2,TRBV5-4,CASSWHGGGYPGELFF,TGTGCCAGCAGCTGGCACGGTGGGGGATATCCCGGGGAGCTGTTTTTT
.,.,TRBJ1-5,TRBV15,CATSRDPPGVFNNQPQHF,TGTGCCACCAGCAGAGACCCCCCCGGAGTGTTCAACAATCAGCCCCAGCATTTT
.,TRBD1,TRBJ2-3,TRBV27,CASSFMDRTIDTQYF,TGTGCCAGCAGTTTTATGGACAGGACGATAGATACGCAGTATTTT
many,TRBD2,TRBJ2-1,TRBV5-1,CASSLASGRLNEQFF,TGCGCCAGCAGCTTGGCTAGCGGGAGGCTCAATGAGCAGTTCTTC
few,.,TRBJ2-1,TRBV6-5,CASRYSASSYNEQFF,TGTGCCAGCAGGTACAGCGCAAGCTCCTACAATGAGCAGTTCTTC
.,TRBD2,TRBJ2-1,TRBV19,CASSTGLAGEWASSYNEQFF,TGTGCCAGTAGTACGGGACTAGCGGGAGAGTGGGCAAGCTCCTACAATGAGCAGTTCTTC
few,.,TRBJ2-6,TRBV27,CASSSPGSGANVLTF,TGTGCCAGCAGTTCCCCGGGGTCCGGGGCCAACGTCCTGACTTTC
many,TRBD1,TRBJ1-2,TRBV12-3/TRBV12-4,CASSSRQGRGYTF,TGTGCCAGCAGTTCTCGACAGGGACGGGGCTACACCTTC
.,.,TRBJ1-3,TRBV12-5,CASGFGGPGNTIYF,TGTGCTAGTGGTTTCGGGGGGCCCGGAAACACCATATATTTT
many,TRBD1,TRBJ2-3,TRBV10-3,CAISESRDRGDTQYF,TGTGCCATCAGTGAGTCGAGGGACAGGGGAGATACGCAGTATTTT
many,.,TRBJ1-3,TRBV12-3/TRBV12-4,CASSLEIGSGGNTIYF,TGTGCCAGCAGTTTAGAAATCGGGTCAGGCGGAAACACCATATATTTT
many,TRBD2,TRBJ2-7,TRBV11-1,CASTLSGRANEQYF,TGTGCCAGCACCCTTAGCGGGAGGGCCAACGAGCAGTACTTC
many,TRBD1,TRBJ1-6,TRBV12-3/TRBV12-4,CASSTTGVNSPLHF,TGTGCCAGCAGTACTACAGGGGTGAATTCACCCCTCCACTTT
many,TRBD2,TRBJ2-5,TRBV7-8,CASSLAAAGYQETQYF,TGTGCCAGCAGCTTAGCGGCAGCGGGGTACCAAGAGACCCAGTACTTC
few,TRBD1,TRBJ2-7,TRBV20-1,CSAGRDRPNYEQYF,TGCAGTGCCGGACGGGACAGGCCAAACTACGAGCAGTACTTC
.,TRBD2,TRBJ2-5,TRBV18,CASSPPPGLAKETQYF,TGTGCCAGCTCACCACCGCCGGGACTAGCAAAAGAGACCCAGTACTTC
many,.,TRBJ1-1,TRBV5-1,CASSLVGAGNTEAFF,TGCGCCAGCAGCTTGGTTGGGGCAGGGAACACTGAAGCTTTCTTT
many,.,TRBJ2-2,TRBV28,CASKLEGPFAGELFF,TGTGCCAGCAAATTGGAAGGACCTTTCGCCGGGGAGCTGTTTTTT
many,TRBD1,TRBJ2-7,TRBV20-1,CSATMDRGEQYF,TGCAGTGCTACCATGGACAGGGGCGAGCAGTACTTC
few,TRBD1,TRBJ2-3,TRBV5-1,CASSSTGAQSADTQYF,TGCGCCAGCAGCTCGACAGGGGCCCAGTCGGCAGATACGCAGTATTTT
many,.,TRBJ2-1,TRBV5-6,CASSLGRGREQFF,TGTGCCAGCAGCTTGGGGAGGGGGCGCGAGCAGTTCTTC
.,TRBD1,TRBJ2-3,TRBV12-3/TRBV12-4,CASSEQGSTQYF,TGTGCCAGCAGTGAACAGGGGAGCACGCAGTATTTT
few,.,TRBJ1-5,TRBV6-1,CASSLDLYQPQHF,TGTGCCAGCAGTCTGGACCTCTATCAGCCCCAGCATTTT
many,.,TRBJ2-1,TRBV20-1,CSARDPVLYNEQFF,TGCAGTGCTAGAGATCCTGTCCTTTACAATGAGCAGTTCTTC
.,TRBD2,TRBJ2-7,TRBV6-2/TRBV6-3,CASSYRTSSGEQYF,TGTGCCAGCAGTTACCGGACTAGCTCCGGTGAGCAGTACTTC
many,.,TRBJ2-2,TRBV5-1,CASSKFVGQNTGELFF,TGCGCCAGCAGCAAGTTTGTGGGCCAGAACACCGGGGAGCTGTTTTTT
many,.,TRBJ2-5,TRBV12-3/TRBV12-4,CASSSHPPREPETQYF,TGTGCCAGCAGTTCCCATCCACCCCGGGAACCAGAGACCCAGTACTTC
many,TRBD2,TRBJ2-3,TRBV29-1,CSVTSGIGTDTQYF,TGCAGCGTGACTAGCGGGATTGGCACAGATACGCAGTATTTT
few,.,TRBJ2-2,TRBV12-3/TRBV12-4,CASSPRGELFF,TGTGCCAGCAGTCCTCGAGGGGAGCTGTTTTTT
.,.,TRBJ2-5,TRBV7-9,CASSQTGGGRETQYF,TGTGCCAGCAGCCAAACCGGGGGTGGAAGAGAGACCCAGTACTTC
many,.,TRBJ2-5,TRBV20-1,CSATKGRGVEETQYF,TGCAGTGCCACTAAGGGACGAGGAGTGGAAGAGACCCAGTACTTC
few,.,TRBJ2-1,TRBV2,CASSVASYNEQFF,TGTGCCAGCAGTGTTGCTAGCTACAATGAGCAGTTCTTC
many,TRBD1,TRBJ1-4,TRBV5-6,CASSLGGQGARKLFF,TGTGCCAGCAGCTTGGGTGGTCAGGGGGCGCGAAAACTGTTTTTT